Below, one T cell receptor beta chain is given with its context. Its antigen is still unknown. Libraries were prepared by immunoSEQ multiplex PCR; TCRdb keeps only in-frame clonotypes and omits some of them. Of almost 45,000 clones in the sample, approximately 86% were seen once. Between the trimmed V and J ends, which lost 5 bases and 7 bases, there was a span of 11 bases. Germline lookup yields CDR1 WSHSY and CDR2 SAAADI. The CDR3 has 13 amino acids. This specimen belongs to a study of OX40 agonist ivuxolimab in advanced cancers. Study information: Patients achieving partial responses numbered three: one hepatocellular carcinoma case and two cutaneous melanoma cases. Broader study findings: With doses of 0.1 to 3.0 mg/kg, CD4+ and CD8+ blood T cells had undergone clonal expansion by week 6.

The chain links TRBV10-2 to TRBJ2-2; D could derive from TRBD1 or TRBD2 (5 bases each). The specimen comprised CD4+ or CD8+ T cells sorted from blood, sampled in a trial of the OX40 agonist ivuxolimab. The receptor was isolated from an adult with an advanced solid tumor such as melanoma, head and neck, liver or kidney cancer. The CDR3 spells CASSRGVNGELFF. For the CDR3, the DNA is TGCGCCAGCAGTAGAGGGGTAAACGGGGAGCTGTTTTTT.